This T cell receptor (beta chain) was observed in a study of PD-1 blockade in mismatch repair-deficient tumors (dated by TCRdb to about 2017). For context, the study as a whole: Between late 2013 and September 2016, the trial enrolled some 86 consecutive patients with over 10 mismatch repair-deficient cancer types, every one of whom had been previously treated and was progressing. Tumor-associated T cell clones in the peripheral blood of patients responding to PD-1 blockade were tracked using deep sequencing of TCR CDR3 regions.

Library method: the immunoSEQ multiplex PCR assay. Drawn from immuneACCESS, this table holds only the in-frame rearrangements with V and J called that TCRdb kept. Clones are partly lost; checked studies trace under half to an unresolved V gene and leave the rest unexplained. In all, the sample holds approximately 25,000 clones, and 83% of those were seen once. Over 20% of the sample is taken by the ten largest. Beyond this particular receptor, the publication reports: Clones residing in the tumor, which were often undetectable in blood before treatment, expanded quickly after pembrolizumab and then contracted, generally before radiologic responses.

As concerns this clone: Its cognate antigen has yet to be identified. It has no much larger one-base neighbor in the sample; base qualities were not kept.

Taken from cysteine to phenylalanine, the CDR3 has 15 residues. Kept here is only the CDR3 DNA, which spans 45 bases and is read in frame from base 1. Reading the germline V gene gives CDR1 MNHEY and CDR2 SVGAGI. V is pared back by 6 bases and J by 0 bases, with 11 bases lying between the germline termini. The label giving this sample's time point can be read as: peripheral blood 12 weeks after first pembrolizumab dose. Mismatch repair deficiency in every enrolled patient was established by polymerase chain reaction or immunohistochemistry. TCR sequencing was performed for a few patients who responded to pembrolizumab therapy. The phase II trial prospectively tested pembrolizumab PD-1 blockade in advanced mismatch repair-deficient cancers regardless of tissue of origin. Peripheral blood T cell samples were gathered serially, both before PD-1 blockade started and at multiple time points afterward. Blood sampling time points were reported as weeks after the first dose of pembrolizumab.

The starting material was peripheral blood, obtained 12 weeks after starting pembrolizumab. The rearrangement joined TRBV6-5 to TRBJ2-2; a confident D gene designation cannot be given. This TCR was recovered from an adult with mismatch repair-deficient cancer. CDR3 reads: CASRVTPANTGELFF. The sequenced DNA is TGTGCCAGCAGGGTGACACCCGCGAACACCGGGGAGCTGTTTTTT.